Each of the 27 T cell receptor beta chains below was sequenced from the same sample in a study of persistence of HIV-infected CD4 T cells. Cells were stimulated with CMV-infected fibroblast lysates at roughly 10 ug/mL. CD40L/CD69 double-negative CD45RO-high memory CD4+ T cells were collected. The antigens these receptors bind are not known. This was the immunoSEQ version 4 assay in survey mode. Measured with immunoSEQ multiplex PCR; TCRdb has only the in-frame clones, and not every one. The data hold 25,000 to 35,000 clones, with roughly 78% observed a single time. The specimen was CD4+ T cells sorted from PBMCs after roughly 18-hour stimulation, collected from a patient who received antiretroviral therapy. Receptors were obtained from an adult woman with HIV who was CMV-seropositive.

The CDR3 DNA is TGTGCCAGCAGTGAAGGGTGGGGGAACCAGCCCCAGCATTTT. Its protein is CASSEGWGNQPQHF. V usage is TRBV6-1 and J usage is TRBJ1-5; possibly TRBD1 for D (5 bases). The CDR3 contains 14 residues. Trimming left V 1 base short and J 7 bases short, with 11 bases between. Germline CDR1 is MNHNS and CDR2 is SASEGT.

This chain uses TRBV12-3 or TRBV12-4 with TRBJ2-7, with D tentatively TRBD2 (5 bases). This CDR3 spans 13 amino acids. V lost 4 bases and J lost 7, with 14 bases in between. This chain's CDR3 is CASSSGSGAEQYV. CDR3 bases: TGTGCCAGCAGTTCGGGGAGTGGAGCAGAGCAGTACGTC.

The chain links TRBV19 to TRBJ2-3; D may correspond to TRBD1 or TRBD2 (5 bases each). With 3 bases removed from V and 1 base from J, the gap between germline ends came to 8 bases. CDR1 is LNHDA, CDR2 SQIVND, per germline (reference sequence). This CDR3 spans 14 amino acids. CDR3 bases: TGTGCCAGTAGTATGAGGGGAGGCACAGATACGCAGTATTTT. Protein sequence: CASSMRGGTDTQYF. The complete variable domain, with remaining parts taken from reference TRBV19 and TRBJ2-3, reads DGGITQSPKYLFRKEGQNVTLSCEQNLNHDAMYWYRQDPGQGLRLIYYSQIVNDFQKGDIAEGYSVSREKKESFPLTVTSAQKNPTAFYLCASSMRGGTDTQYFGPGTRLTVL.

The chain has TRBV7-8 and TRBJ2-6; D gene unclear. V was trimmed by 3 bases and J by 0 bases, leaving 6 bases between them. Germline V gene data show CDR1 as SGHVS and CDR2 as FQNEAQ. This CDR3 spans 15 amino acids. CDR3 bases: TGTGCCAGCAGCTTGGCGACCTCTGGGGCCAACGTCCTGACTTTC. Its protein product is CASSLATSGANVLTF.

J is TRBJ2-2 and V is TRBV7-3, with a possible D match to TRBD1 (6 bases). The V gene's germline CDR1 is SGHTA and CDR2 FQGTGA. V lost 4 bases, J lost 1 base, and 16 bases lay in between. The CDR3 covers 17 residues. The CDR3 nucleotides are TGTGCCAGCAGCTCAGCCCCCGGGACATTGAACACCGGGGAGCTGTTTTTT. It specifies CASSSAPGTLNTGELFF. Using reference TRBV7-3 and TRBJ2-2 for the parts outside the CDR3, the full variable domain is GAGVSQTPSNKVTEKGKYVELRCDPISGHTALYWYRQSLGQGPEFLIYFQGTGAADDSGLPNDRFFAVRPEGSVSTLKIQRTERGDSAVYLCASSSAPGTLNTGELFFGEGSRLTVL.

CDR3 sequence reads: CAISESFAQGTGELFF. CDR3 coding DNA: TGTGCCATCAGTGAGTCTTTCGCACAGGGGACCGGGGAGCTGTTTTTT. The chain recombines TRBV10-3 with TRBJ2-2, with 7 bases aligning to TRBD1. Germline-derived CDR1 and CDR2 are ENHRY and SYGVKD. V shed 0 bases, J shed 5 bases, and the junction held 6 bases outside the gene matches. The CDR3 runs to 16 residues.

This chain joins TRBV19 and TRBJ1-1; TRBD1 matches 7 bases. CDR3 size: 14 residues. CDR1 is LNHDA and CDR2 is SQIVND in the germline V gene (reference sequence). V gave up 6 bases and J gave up 4 bases; unmatched junction bases: 8. The CDR3 sequence: CASSLRAGGTEAFF. The CDR3 bases are TGTGCCAGTAGCCTCCGAGCAGGGGGCACTGAAGCTTTCTTT.

This clone was seen a few times. The gene calls are TRBV6-5 and TRBJ1-1; no clear D. Trimming shortened V by 7 bases and J by 9 bases, and 12 bases separated the two germline ends. In germline, CDR1 is MNHEY, CDR2 SVGAGI. The CDR3 totals 11 residues. The CDR3 region is CASTEGLKAFF. Written as DNA, the CDR3 is TGTGCCAGCACCGAGGGTCTCAAAGCTTTCTTT.

Regarding this clone: Other DNA variants within this sample encode the same CDR3. V is TRBV3-1 (or the pseudogene TRBV3-2) and J is TRBJ1-1, with D unclear. CDR3 length: 11 residues. Trimming left V 8 bases short and J 1 base short, with 5 bases between. From germline, CDR1 is LGHDT and CDR2 YNNKEL (reference sequence). For the CDR3, the DNA is TGTGCCAGCTCCAGGAACACTGAAGCTTTCTTT. It specifies CASSRNTEAFF.

The gene calls are TRBV2 and TRBJ1-6, with 7 positions matching TRBD1. This CDR3 has 14 residues. V gave up 3 bases and J gave up 7 bases; unmatched junction bases: 3. The V gene's germline CDR1 is SNHLY and CDR2 FYNNEI. This CDR3 is CASSEGQSNSPLHF. CDR3 coding DNA: TGTGCCAGCAGTGAGGGACAGTCAAATTCACCCCTCCACTTT.

V and J are TRBV6-1 and TRBJ2-3; the D gene is possibly TRBD2 (5 bases). Looked up from germline, CDR1 is MNHNS and CDR2 is SASEGT. The CDR3 consists of 18 residues. V lost 0 bases and J 6 bases, leaving 22 bases between the germline ends. The CDR3 spells CASSEARGLGEFLDTQYF. The CDR3 DNA follows: TGTGCCAGCAGTGAAGCGCGAGGCCTCGGGGAGTTTCTGGATACGCAGTATTTT.

About this clone: Compared with germline, one end of the junction differs, possibly owing to a read error. The rearrangement links TRBV27 to TRBJ1-3; D call uncertain. Germline assignment: CDR1 MNHEY and CDR2 SMNVEV (reference sequence). This CDR3 has 13 residues. The CDR3 loop is CASSLEAGDTIYF. CDR3 bases: TGTGCCAGCAGTCTGGAGGCTGGAGACACCATATATTTT.

V gene TRBV21-1 combines with J gene TRBJ1-5; TRBD1 is the table's D call and was not checked against the DNA. TRBV21-1 is described as a pseudogene. The CDR3 runs to 14 residues. CDR3 sequence reads: CASSRTGGNQPQHF. CDR3 in DNA: TGTGCCAGCAGCAGGACAGGGGGAAATCAGCCCCAGCATTTT.

This chain uses TRBV19 with TRBJ1-5, with D perhaps matching TRBD1 (5 bases). The CDR3 has 16 residues. Germline CDR1 reads LNHDA; CDR2 reads SQIVND (reference sequence). Trimming removed 5 bases at V and 3 bases at J, with 17 bases between. In nucleotides, the CDR3 is TGTGCCAGTAGTTCCAGGGAAGGAATCTACAATCAGCCCCAGCATTTT. The encoded protein is CASSSREGIYNQPQHF.

This clone came up once. This chain joins TRBV7-9 and TRBJ1-3; D gene ambiguous. Germline CDR1 and CDR2: SEHNR and FQNEAQ (reference sequence). CDR3 length: 13 amino acids. Trimming cost V 5 bases and J 4 bases, with 9 bases left between them. The CDR3 DNA follows: TGTGCCAGCAGCCTCTACGACGGAAACACCATATATTTT. Protein: CASSLYDGNTIYF.

The gene calls are TRBV29-1 and TRBJ1-1; TRBD1 might be the D (6 bases). Germline lookup yields CDR1 SQVTM and CDR2 ANQGSEA. This CDR3 is built from 14 residues. V was clipped by 8 bases and J by 3 bases, with 19 bases between them. The DNA of the CDR3 is TGCAGCACAAGCCCCGGAGGGGGGGACACTGAAGCTTTCTTT. Its protein product is CSTSPGGGDTEAFF.

The chain combines TRBV7-2 with TRBJ2-7; the match to TRBD1 covers 11 bases. Germline V CDR1 and CDR2: SGHTA, FQGNSA. The length of the CDR3 is 16 residues. V was pared by 8 bases and J by 4 bases, with 13 bases of the junction left unmatched. This chain's CDR3 is CASGEGGTGGSYEQYF. The CDR3 region has the DNA TGTGCCAGCGGTGAAGGCGGGACAGGGGGTTCTTACGAGCAGTACTTC. Complete variable domain (other parts from reference TRBV7-2 and TRBJ2-7): GAGVSQSPSNKVTEKGKDVELRCDPISGHTALYWYRQSLGQGLEFLIYFQGNSAPDKSGLPSDRFSAERTGGSVSTLTIQRTQQEDSAVYLCASGEGGTGGSYEQYFGPGTRLTVT.

This chain uses TRBV3-1 (or the pseudogene TRBV3-2) with TRBJ1-1, with D possibly matching TRBD1 (5 bases). V lost 3 bases and J 4 bases, leaving 9 bases between the germline ends. Germline CDR1 and CDR2: LGHDT and YNNKEL (reference sequence). There are 13 residues in the CDR3. The CDR3 region is CASSQAGSTEAFF. In DNA, the CDR3 is TGTGCCAGCAGCCAGGCAGGGAGCACTGAAGCTTTCTTT.

J is TRBJ1-1 and V is TRBV6-5; TRBD1 is a possible D gene (5 bases). This CDR3 is built from 13 residues. Germline lookup yields CDR1 MNHEY and CDR2 SVGAGI. The ends were cut back, 7 bases at V and 4 bases at J, with 13 bases in the middle. The CDR3 region has the DNA TGTGCCAGCATTTGGGGGGATGGCACTGAAGCTTTCTTT. Protein: CASIWGDGTEAFF.

The rearrangement joins TRBV19 to TRBJ1-4, with D maybe TRBD1 (6 bases). Trimming took off 7 bases at V and 0 bases at J, with 12 bases between the two ends. Germline CDR1 and CDR2: LNHDA and SQIVND (reference sequence). The CDR3 is 15 residues long. CDR3 residues: CASTPSGATNEKLFF. The CDR3 bases are TGTGCCAGTACTCCCTCAGGGGCAACTAATGAAAAACTGTTTTTT.

The chain employs TRBV6-5 and TRBJ1-1; tentatively, D is TRBD1 (5 bases). Trimming removed 8 bases at V and 1 base at J, with 17 bases between. The CDR3 covers 15 residues. Germline V gives CDR1 MNHEY, CDR2 SVGAGI. CDR3 in DNA: TGTGCCAGCTTATCACATGCAGGGACGAACACTGAAGCTTTCTTT. Protein sequence: CASLSHAGTNTEAFF.

V usage is TRBV6-5 and J usage is TRBJ2-1; D is possibly TRBD1 (5 bases). Between the trimmed V and J ends, which lost 0 bases and 0 bases, there was a span of 6 bases. The CDR3 is 15 residues long. The germline V gene has CDR1 MNHEY and CDR2 SVGAGI. The CDR3 sequence is CASSYSTVSYNEQFF. In nucleotides, the CDR3 is TGTGCCAGCAGTTACTCGACAGTCTCCTACAATGAGCAGTTCTTC.

This sequence joins TRBV5-1 and TRBJ1-6; D may be TRBD1 (6 bases). Trimming removed 4 bases at V and 4 bases at J, with 30 bases between. Germline CDR1 and CDR2: SGHRS and YFSETQ. The CDR3 runs to 21 residues. CDR3 sequence reads: CASSLRTDSDTYLEYNSPLHF. The DNA for the CDR3 is TGCGCCAGCAGCCTGAGGACAGACTCTGACACCTACCTCGAATATAATTCACCCCTCCACTTT.

The chain has TRBV7-3 and TRBJ2-7; perhaps D is TRBD1 or TRBD2 (5 bases each). Germline V lookup: CDR1 SGHTA, CDR2 FQGTGA. V lost 5 bases to trimming and J lost 4 bases, with 15 bases between them. This CDR3 has 14 residues. CDR3 protein: CASSTWETVYEQYV. As DNA, the CDR3 is TGTGCCAGCAGCACCTGGGAGACAGTGTACGAGCAGTACGTC.

The genes are TRBV7-3 and TRBJ2-5, with D possibly TRBD2 on 6 matching bases. The CDR3 loop spans 15 amino acids. The germline V gene has CDR1 SGHTA and CDR2 FQGTGA. Trimming shortened V by 5 bases and J by 1 base, and 14 bases separated the two germline ends. CDR3 DNA sequence: TGTGCCAGCAGCATATACCCGGGGGTCCAAGAGACCCAGTACTTC. Translating gives CASSIYPGVQETQYF.

The chain combines TRBV27 with TRBJ2-3, with TRBD2 matching 7 bases. In germline, CDR1 is MNHEY, CDR2 SMNVEV (reference sequence). The CDR3 contains 15 residues. J gave up 2 bases and V 5 bases, and 7 bases lay outside the gene matches. The CDR3 coding sequence is TGTGCCAGCAGTCTTCCGGGACTATCCACAGATACGCAGTATTTT. It encodes CASSLPGLSTDTQYF.

The table lists this clone with a few counts. The chain employs TRBV19 and TRBJ1-4, with D maybe TRBD1 (5 bases). V was clipped by 8 bases and J by 8 bases, with 18 bases between them. The CDR3 has 14 residues. Germline-derived CDR1 and CDR2 are LNHDA and SQIVND (reference sequence). CDR3 DNA: TGTGCCAGTTGTTTGAGGGGCTTGGGAGAAAAACTGTTTTTT. This codes for CASCLRGLGEKLFF.